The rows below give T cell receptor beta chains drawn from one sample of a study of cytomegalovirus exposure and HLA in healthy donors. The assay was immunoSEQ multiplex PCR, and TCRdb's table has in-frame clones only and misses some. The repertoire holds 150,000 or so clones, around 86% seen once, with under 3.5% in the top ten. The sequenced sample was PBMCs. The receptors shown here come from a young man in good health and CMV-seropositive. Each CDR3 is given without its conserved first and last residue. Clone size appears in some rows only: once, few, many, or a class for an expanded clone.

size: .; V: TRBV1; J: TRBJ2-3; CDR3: TSLTGTPCCTDTQY
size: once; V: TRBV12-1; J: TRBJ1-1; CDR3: ASSFRDSESEAF
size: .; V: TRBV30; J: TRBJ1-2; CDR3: AWSVRVGEGYT
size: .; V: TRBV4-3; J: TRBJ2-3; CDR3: ASSQVGADTQY
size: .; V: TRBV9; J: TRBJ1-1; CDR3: ASSFEDRGDLEAF
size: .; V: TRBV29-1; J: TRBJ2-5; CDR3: SALQGLQETQY
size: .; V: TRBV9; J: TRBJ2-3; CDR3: ASSVSSGADTQY
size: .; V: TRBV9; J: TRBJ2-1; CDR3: ASSVGLAGGIGYNEQF
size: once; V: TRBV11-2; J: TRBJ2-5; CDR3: ASSSPYRDRQETQY
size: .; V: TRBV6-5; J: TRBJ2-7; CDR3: ASSYRLRGRGYEQY
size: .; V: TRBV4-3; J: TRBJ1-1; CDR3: ASSQDPQAGGIGAF
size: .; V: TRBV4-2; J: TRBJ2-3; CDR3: ASSQEPRQGADTQY
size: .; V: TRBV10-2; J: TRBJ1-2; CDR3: ASSESKRGTYGYT
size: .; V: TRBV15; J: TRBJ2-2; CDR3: ATSRSGGMTGELF
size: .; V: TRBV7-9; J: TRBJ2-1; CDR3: ASSFPGTRIGNEQF
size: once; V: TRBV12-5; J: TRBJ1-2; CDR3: AGGWYGYT
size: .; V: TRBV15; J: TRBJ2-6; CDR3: ATSRRREAGANVLT
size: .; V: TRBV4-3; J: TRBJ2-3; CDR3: ASSQAGYPSTDTQY
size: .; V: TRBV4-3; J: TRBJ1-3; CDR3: ASSQGVGSGNTIY
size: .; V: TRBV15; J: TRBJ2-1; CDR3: ATSRRSDGDNEQF
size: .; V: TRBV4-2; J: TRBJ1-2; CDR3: ASSQGQREGYT
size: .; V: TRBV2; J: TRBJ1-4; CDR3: ASSRVQGSGEKLF
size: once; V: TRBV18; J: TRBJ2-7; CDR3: ASTTSGGDEQY
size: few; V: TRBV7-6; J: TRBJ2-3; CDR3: ASSLYAGTDTQY
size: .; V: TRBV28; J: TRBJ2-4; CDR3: ASSAQGAKNIQY
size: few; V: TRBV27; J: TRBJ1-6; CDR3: ASSDIYNSPLH
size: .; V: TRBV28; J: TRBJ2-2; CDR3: ASSPRTSAGFTGELF
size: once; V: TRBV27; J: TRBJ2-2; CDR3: ASTGGTGELF
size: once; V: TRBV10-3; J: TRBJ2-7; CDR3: AISESELAEFYEQY
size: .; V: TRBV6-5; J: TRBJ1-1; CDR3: ASRGGTEAF
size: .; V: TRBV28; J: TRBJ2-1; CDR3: ATRTYNEQF
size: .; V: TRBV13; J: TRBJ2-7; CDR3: ASSIASDYEQY
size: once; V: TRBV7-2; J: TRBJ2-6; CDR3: ATSQGSGANVLT
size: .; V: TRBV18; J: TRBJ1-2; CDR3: ASSPSTGVYGYT
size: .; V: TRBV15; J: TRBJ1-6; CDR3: ATTKADVRSPLH
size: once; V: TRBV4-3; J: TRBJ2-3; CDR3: ASSQDRASGTDTQY
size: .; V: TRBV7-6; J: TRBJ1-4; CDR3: ASSLEGGGEKLF